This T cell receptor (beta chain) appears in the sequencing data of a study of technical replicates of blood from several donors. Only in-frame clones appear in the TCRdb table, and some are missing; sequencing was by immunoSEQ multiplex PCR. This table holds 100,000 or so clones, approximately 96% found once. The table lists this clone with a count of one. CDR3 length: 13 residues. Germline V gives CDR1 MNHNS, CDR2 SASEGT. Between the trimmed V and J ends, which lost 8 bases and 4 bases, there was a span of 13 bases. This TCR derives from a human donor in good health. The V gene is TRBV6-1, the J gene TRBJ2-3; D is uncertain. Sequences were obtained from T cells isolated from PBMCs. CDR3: CASPRTGSDTQYF. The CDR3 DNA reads TGTGCCAGCCCTCGAACCGGTTCAGATACGCAGTATTTT.